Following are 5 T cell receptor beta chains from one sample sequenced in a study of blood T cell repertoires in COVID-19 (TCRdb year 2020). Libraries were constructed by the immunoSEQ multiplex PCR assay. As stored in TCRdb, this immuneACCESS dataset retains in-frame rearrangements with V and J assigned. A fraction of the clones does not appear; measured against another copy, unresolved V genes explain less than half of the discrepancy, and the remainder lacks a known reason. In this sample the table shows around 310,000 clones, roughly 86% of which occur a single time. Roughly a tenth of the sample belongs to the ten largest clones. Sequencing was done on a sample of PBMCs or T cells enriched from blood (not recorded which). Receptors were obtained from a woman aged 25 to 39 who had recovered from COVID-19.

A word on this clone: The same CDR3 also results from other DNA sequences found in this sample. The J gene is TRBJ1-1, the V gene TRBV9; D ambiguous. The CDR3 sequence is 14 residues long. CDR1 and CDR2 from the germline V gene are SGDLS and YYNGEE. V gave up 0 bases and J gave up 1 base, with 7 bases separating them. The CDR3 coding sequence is TGTGCCAGCAGCGTAGTTGGAGCGAACACTGAAGCTTTCTTT. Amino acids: CASSVVGANTEAFF.

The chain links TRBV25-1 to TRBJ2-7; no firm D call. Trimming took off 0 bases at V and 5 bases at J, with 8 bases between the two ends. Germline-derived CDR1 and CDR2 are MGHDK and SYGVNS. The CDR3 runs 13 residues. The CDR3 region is CASSEYQADEQYF. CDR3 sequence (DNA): TGTGCCAGCAGTGAATATCAAGCCGACGAGCAGTACTTC.

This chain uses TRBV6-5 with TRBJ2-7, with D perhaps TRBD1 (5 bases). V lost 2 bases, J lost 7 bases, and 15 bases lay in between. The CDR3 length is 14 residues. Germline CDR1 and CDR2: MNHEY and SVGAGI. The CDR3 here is CASSYDYRQPEQYF. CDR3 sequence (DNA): TGTGCCAGCAGTTACGATTACCGACAGCCGGAGCAGTACTTC.

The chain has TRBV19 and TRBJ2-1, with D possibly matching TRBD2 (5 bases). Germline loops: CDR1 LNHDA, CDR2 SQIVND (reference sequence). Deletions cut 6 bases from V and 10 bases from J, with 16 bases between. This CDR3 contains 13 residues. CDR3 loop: CASSARETGEQFF. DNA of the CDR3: TGTGCCAGTAGCGCGAGGGAGACGGGAGAGCAGTTCTTC. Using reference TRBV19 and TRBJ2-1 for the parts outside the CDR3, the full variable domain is DGGITQSPKYLFRKEGQNVTLSCEQNLNHDAMYWYRQDPGQGLRLIYYSQIVNDFQKGDIAEGYSVSREKKESFPLTVTSAQKNPTAFYLCASSARETGEQFFGPGTRLTVL.

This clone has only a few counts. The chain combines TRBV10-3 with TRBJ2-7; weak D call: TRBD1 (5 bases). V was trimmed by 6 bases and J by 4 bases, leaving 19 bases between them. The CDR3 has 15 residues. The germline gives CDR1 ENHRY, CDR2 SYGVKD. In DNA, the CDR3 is TGTGCCATCAGACCTCAGGGCGACCTATCGTACGAGCAGTACTTC. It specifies CAIRPQGDLSYEQYF.